The sequence of this TCR beta chain was determined in a study of T cells in Graves' hyperthyroidism and ophthalmopathy. The CDR3 length is 13 residues. Per the germline V gene, CDR1 is SGHNT and CDR2 is YENEEA. The V and J ends lost 4 bases and 8 bases respectively, with 12 bases between them. TCR beta CDR3 regions were amplified from RNA transcripts. The study used the HTBI primer set for a first-round RT-PCR of the TCR CDR3. TCRdb passed the multiplex PCR reads through MiXCR, listing each CDR3 protein once. Seen here are about 770,000 distinct CDR3 sequences, around 20% observed once, and the top ten hold over 15%.

Material for sequencing was blood. The clonotype was recovered from a woman aged 50 to 60 with Graves' hyperthyroidism that later progressed to Graves' ophthalmopathy. The chain links TRBV11-3 to TRBJ1-3; unclear D gene. CDR3 amino acids: CASSSERGDTIYF. Here the CDR3 DNA reads TGTGCCAGCAGCTCGGAAAGAGGAGACACCATATATTTT.